This entry lists 9 T cell receptor beta chains sequenced from one sample in a study of T-cell memory formation after mild COVID-19. TCRdb reanalysed the 5' RACE reads using MiXCR and keeps one entry per CDR3 protein. Here the sample spans about 350,000 distinct CDR3 sequences, around 28% being singletons. The sample consisted of PBMCs or a T cell subset sorted from them (not recorded which). These receptors were taken from an adult woman who had mild COVID-19 (a few samples of this study predate the infection). Cell type and time point are not known.

The gene calls are TRBV6-4 and TRBJ2-2, with unresolved D. Per the germline V gene, CDR1 is MRHNA and CDR2 is SNTAGT. The CDR3 sequence is 13 residues long. V was pared by 0 bases and J by 4 bases, with 3 bases between. The CDR3 here is CASSDSSTGELFF. Written as DNA, the CDR3 is TGTGCCAGCAGTGACTCTAGCACCGGGGAGCTGTTTTTT.

This sequence joins TRBV5-1 and TRBJ1-1; 7 bases agree with TRBD1. The CDR3 contains 15 residues. The germline V gene has CDR1 SGHRS and CDR2 YFSETQ. The J segment lost 5 bases and the V segment lost 3 bases, leaving 10 bases of the junction unmatched. DNA for the CDR3: TGCGCCAGCAGCTCCTATACAGGGGTGAGGACTGAAGCTTTCTTT. Translating it yields CASSSYTGVRTEAFF.

This clonotype was recorded a few times. The CDR3 DNA reads as TGTGCCAGCAGCCGATCACTAGCTACAGATACGCAGTATTTT. As protein: CASSRSLATDTQYF. The chain has TRBV7-9 and TRBJ2-3, with D maybe TRBD2 (6 bases). The germline gives CDR1 SEHNR, CDR2 FQNEAQ (reference sequence). The V and J ends lost 5 bases and 3 bases respectively, with 12 bases between them. The CDR3 consists of 14 residues.

In this sample, this clonotype turned up many times. V usage is TRBV5-4 and J usage is TRBJ2-7; 9 nucleotides line up with TRBD1. This CDR3 comprises 14 residues. The germline V gene has CDR1 SGHNT and CDR2 YYREEE (reference sequence). Trimming cost V 4 bases and J 3 bases; bases outside gene matches: 5. The CDR3 is CASSPGTGNYEQYF. CDR3 bases: TGTGCCAGCAGCCCCGGGACAGGGAACTACGAGCAGTACTTC.

This clonotype was picked up a small number of times. V and J are TRBV19 and TRBJ1-5; 10 bases align to TRBD1. The CDR3 consists of 15 residues. Germline V lookup: CDR1 LNHDA, CDR2 SQIVND (reference sequence). The V and J ends lost 6 bases and 3 bases, in that order; junction bases with no gene match: 5. The CDR3 is CASRGQGNLNQPQHF. The CDR3 DNA sequence: TGTGCCAGTAGGGGACAGGGGAACCTCAATCAGCCCCAGCATTTT.

The V and J genes are TRBV3-1 and TRBJ2-1; no clear D. Germline loops: CDR1 LGHDT, CDR2 YNNKEL (reference sequence). V was trimmed by 4 bases and J by 9 bases, leaving 25 bases between them. CDR3 length equals 17 residues. The CDR3 loop reads CASSPLFSGLGQFEQFF. The CDR3 coding sequence is TGTGCCAGCAGCCCTCTATTCTCCGGTCTGGGCCAGTTTGAGCAGTTCTTC.

The table lists this clonotype with a few counts. This chain links TRBV7-9 with TRBJ2-7, with D tentatively TRBD1 (6 bases). The CDR3 has 15 amino acids. V was pared by 5 bases and J by 1 base, with 15 bases between. Germline loops: CDR1 SEHNR, CDR2 FQNEAQ (reference sequence). In DNA, the CDR3 is TGTGCCAGCAGCAACAGCCGACAGGATTCCTACGAGCAGTACTTC. This translates into CASSNSRQDSYEQYF.

This clonotype has a handful of counts. The DNA for the CDR3 is TGCGCCAGCAGCCCGCAGGGACAGAGCCACACTGAAGCTTTCTTT. This gives the protein CASSPQGQSHTEAFF. The chain uses TRBV5-1 and TRBJ1-1; 7 nucleotides line up with TRBD1. Germline trimming cut 4 bases from V and 3 bases from J; bases unmatched to any gene: 9. There are 15 residues in the CDR3. CDR1 is SGHRS, CDR2 YFSETQ, per germline.

This clonotype turned up a few times. This rearrangement joins TRBV19 to TRBJ2-1; 11 bases align to TRBD2. Germline lookup yields CDR1 LNHDA and CDR2 SQIVND (reference sequence). V lost 0 bases and J lost 4; bases outside the gene matches: 5. This CDR3 is 17 amino acids long. The CDR3 loop reads CASSIDPGLAAYNEQFF. CDR3 DNA: TGTGCCAGTAGTATAGATCCGGGACTAGCGGCATACAATGAGCAGTTCTTC. The whole variable domain, filled in from reference TRBV19 and TRBJ2-1, reads DGGITQSPKYLFRKEGQNVTLSCEQNLNHDAMYWYRQDPGQGLRLIYYSQIVNDFQKGDIAEGYSVSREKKESFPLTVTSAQKNPTAFYLCASSIDPGLAAYNEQFFGPGTRLTVL.